This T cell receptor beta chain was documented in a study of blood T cell repertoires in COVID-19 (TCRdb year 2020). About the full investigation: Samples from collaborators originated in the United States, Italy and Spain and spanned both the acute and convalescent phases of COVID-19. Subjects who had been exposed to COVID-19, were actively infected with it, or had recovered from it provided the deeply sampled blood TCRbeta repertoires that made up the dataset. The samples were drawn from two sources: the first 160 participants of the ongoing ImmuneRACE study, and 950 to 1,500 subjects contributed by 6 global collaborators. The repertoires were made available in a free public database intended to serve as a resource for research on the immune response to SARS-CoV-2. Where HLA class I and class II types were available, the types were taken from metadata supplied by the sample provider, not from assay-based typing. A de-identified subject ID, COVID-19 status, age in years and sex were almost always included in the sample metadata. The prospective study material was composed of cDNA or gDNA derived from T cells, B-cell-depleted T cells, or PBMCs. Paper-wide results and their limitations: The quantity of clinical and demographic metadata differed by source and by participant and was supplied without curation.

Of note for this clone: Which antigen it targets is not known. Per-base quality was not reported, and no clone a single base away is much larger than it.

Inclusive of the bounding cysteine and phenylalanine, the CDR3 is 11 residues long. Only the CDR3 DNA is retained, 33 bases long and in frame from the first base. V lost 6 bases and J lost 7 bases; the stretch between them is 7 bases long. CDR1 is given as WNHNN and CDR2 as SYGVQD, both from the germline V gene (reference sequence). Collaborating institutions collected whole blood in K2EDTA tubes following their own protocols. For TCRbeta analysis, collaborators shipped samples as frozen whole blood, isolated PBMCs, or DNA extracted from either of those sample types. TCRbeta CDR3 regions were amplified from genomic DNA using the immunoSEQ Assay, a bias-controlled multiplex PCR. The paper's processing steps were these. The number of nucleated cells in each sample was estimated from the amplification of reference gene primers within the assay. To quantify the absolute abundance of each unique TCRbeta CDR3 rearrangement, sequence reads were collapsed and filtered. For each sample, productive Simpson clonality was calculated as the square root of Simpson's diversity index across productive rearrangements. Held by TCRdb, this immuneACCESS table contains in-frame sequences only and omits some clones. Under half of the omission traces to an unresolved V gene where checked; the cause of the rest is unknown. The V and J calls and clone size were taken over from that table, and D and trimming were inferred from the DNA. The sample table shows about 90,000 clones, and 85% to 95% are seen once. Under 7.5% of the sample belongs to the ten largest clones.

This TCR was recovered from a woman aged 60 to 75 with active COVID-19. This chain is built from TRBV10-1 and TRBJ2-1, with the D gene call left open. Sequenced input: peripheral blood. The DNA is TGCGCCAGCAGCAACACGAATGAGCAGTTCTTC. Its translation reads: CASSNTNEQFF.